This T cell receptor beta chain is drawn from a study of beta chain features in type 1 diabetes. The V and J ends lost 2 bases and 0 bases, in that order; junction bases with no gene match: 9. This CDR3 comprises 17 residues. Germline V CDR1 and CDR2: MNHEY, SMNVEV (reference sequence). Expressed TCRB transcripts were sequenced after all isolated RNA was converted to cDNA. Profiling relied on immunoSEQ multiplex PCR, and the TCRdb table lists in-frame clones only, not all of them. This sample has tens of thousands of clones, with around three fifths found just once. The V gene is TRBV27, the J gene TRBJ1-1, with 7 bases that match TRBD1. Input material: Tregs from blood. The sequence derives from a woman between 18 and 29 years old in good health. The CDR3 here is CASSLRTGDTVNTEAFF. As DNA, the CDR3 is TGTGCCAGCAGTTTACGGACAGGAGATACTGTGAACACTGAAGCTTTCTTT.